The 8 T cell receptor beta chains listed next were all sequenced from one sample in a study of circulating CD8 cells and anti-PD-1 response in melanoma. From live CD3+CD8+TCRalphabeta+ cells, four PD-1 and/or TIGIT subsets were sorted. Using about 15 ng of total RNA, TCR libraries were made with the QIAseq Immune Repertoire TCR panel. Via MiXCR, TCRdb re-called the reads, giving one row per CDR3 protein. Of roughly 320 distinct CDR3 sequences in the sample, approximately 12% were seen once. The sample was CD8+ T cells from PBMCs, taken at baseline or after one month of anti-PD-1 therapy (not recorded which). The receptor source for this set is a human donor with melanoma.

By sample share, this clonotype is large. One end of the junction fails to match germline, which may point to a read error. This rearrangement joins TRBV4-1 to TRBJ2-1, with a weak D call TRBD2 (6 bases). The CDR3 sequence is 16 residues long. The germline CDR1 and CDR2 sequences are MGHRA and YSYEKL. Here the CDR3 reads CASSLLGLPSYNEQSF. The DNA for the CDR3 is TGCGCCAGCAGCCTCCTCGGACTACCCTCCTACAATGAGCAGTCCTTC.

The genes are TRBV2 and TRBJ2-1; D is ambiguous. Germline CDR1 SNHLY, CDR2 FYNNEI. This CDR3 is built from 16 residues. The V end lost 3 bases, the J end lost 8 bases, and 20 bases lay between the germline ends. CDR3 DNA: TGTGCCAGCAGTGATCCCTCCGAAGCCACGTCAGATGAGCAGTTCTTC. This translates into CASSDPSEATSDEQFF.

This clonotype is judged large. This chain uses TRBV5-5 with TRBJ2-1, with D perhaps being TRBD1 or TRBD2 (6 bases each). The CDR3 spans 15 residues. Germline CDR1 and CDR2: SGHKS and YYEKEE (reference sequence). V lost 5 bases and J lost 5, with 17 bases in between. DNA for the CDR3: TGTGCCAGCAGTTTACAGGGACTCCCCAACAATGAGCAGTTCTTC. It specifies CASSLQGLPNNEQFF.

By share, this clonotype counts as medium-sized. The rearrangement joins TRBV19 to TRBJ2-7, with 11 bases matching TRBD2. V lost 5 bases, J lost 1 base, and 4 bases stayed unmatched. The CDR3 length is 15 residues. Germline CDR1 and CDR2: LNHDA and SQIVND (reference sequence). The chain's CDR3 is CASSVTSGGSYEQYF. CDR3 nucleotides: TGTGCCAGTAGTGTTACTAGCGGGGGATCCTACGAGCAGTACTTC.

This clonotype is judged hyperexpanded. The V call is TRBV27, the J call TRBJ2-7; 7 bases agree with TRBD2. V lost 4 bases to trimming and J lost 5 bases; unmatched junction nucleotides: 14. Germline CDR1 is MNHEY and CDR2 is SMNVEV (reference sequence). This CDR3 has 16 residues. The chain's CDR3 is CASSSVREGRANEQYF. CDR3 nucleotide sequence: TGTGCCAGCAGTTCAGTAAGGGAGGGGAGAGCAAACGAGCAGTACTTC.

By its share, this clonotype is large. The gene calls are TRBV2 and TRBJ2-1; D is undetermined. This CDR3 has 13 residues. Germline V gene sequence: CDR1 SNHLY, CDR2 FYNNEI. Trimming cost V 4 bases and J 4 bases, with 8 bases left between them. CDR3 protein: CASSGPSYNEQFF. Here the CDR3 DNA reads TGTGCCAGCAGTGGTCCCTCTTACAATGAGCAGTTCTTC.

This clonotype is labeled as medium-sized. The genes are TRBV20-1 and TRBJ1-1; D ambiguous. V shed 6 bases and J shed 2 bases, with 16 bases lying between them. The CDR3 totals 14 residues. Per germline, CDR1 DFQATT and CDR2 SNEGSKA (reference sequence). This CDR3 reads CSAFTLDGNTEAFF. For the CDR3, the DNA is TGCAGTGCATTCACCCTAGACGGAAACACTGAAGCTTTCTTT.

This clonotype is large by share. The chain employs TRBV29-1 and TRBJ2-1, with TRBD2 identical over 9 bases. With V trimmed by 5 bases and J by 8 bases, 7 bases remained unmatched. CDR3 length equals 13 residues. CDR1 is SQVTM and CDR2 is ANQGSEA in the germline V gene. CDR3 in DNA: TGCAGCGTTCTCGCGGGGGGGCAGTATGAGCAGTTCTTC. It specifies CSVLAGGQYEQFF.